This T cell receptor beta chain appears in the sequencing data of a study of CD8+ T cells in alopecia areata. Study-level background: Among treated patients, oral tofacitinib was administered at 5 to 10 mg twice daily. Findings and limits, study-wide: Alphabeta T cells residing in normal skin are also sequenced in scalp samples.

T lymphocytes (CD4+ and CD8+) were sorted from PBMCs. The sequencing template was cDNA reverse transcribed from extracted RNA. Some clones are missing from TCRdb's copy, which holds only in-frame ones; the method was immunoSEQ multiplex PCR. Found here are over 150,000 clones, roughly 59% of them singletons; the top ten hold more than 1.5%. This CDR3 is built from 14 residues. Germline lookup yields CDR1 MNHEY and CDR2 SMNVEV (reference sequence). Deletions cut 3 bases from V and 5 bases from J, with 11 bases between. Points on this clone: No antigen is known for it.

The specimen comprised CD4+ T cells sorted from blood, sampled at week 0. This clonotype originated in a human donor with alopecia areata. The chain links TRBV27 to TRBJ1-5; possible D gene TRBD1, 6 bases. The CDR3 region is CASSFVRGDQPQHF. The DNA of the CDR3 is TGTGCCAGCAGTTTTGTCAGGGGAGATCAGCCCCAGCATTTT.